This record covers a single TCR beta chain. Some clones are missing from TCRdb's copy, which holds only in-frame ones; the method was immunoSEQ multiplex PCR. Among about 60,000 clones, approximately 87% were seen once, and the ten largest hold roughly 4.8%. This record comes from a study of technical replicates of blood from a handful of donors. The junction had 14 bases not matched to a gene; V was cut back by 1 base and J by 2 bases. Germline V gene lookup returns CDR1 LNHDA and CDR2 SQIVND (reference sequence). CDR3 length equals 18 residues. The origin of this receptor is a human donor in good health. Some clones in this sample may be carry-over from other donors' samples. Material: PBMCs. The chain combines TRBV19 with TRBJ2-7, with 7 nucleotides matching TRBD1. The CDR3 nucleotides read TGTGCCAGTAGTATAGGGACCCCTCTGACAGGGCTACCCTACGAGCAGTACTTC. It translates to CASSIGTPLTGLPYEQYF. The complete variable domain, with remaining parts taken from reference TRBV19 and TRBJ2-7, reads DGGITQSPKYLFRKEGQNVTLSCEQNLNHDAMYWYRQDPGQGLRLIYYSQIVNDFQKGDIAEGYSVSREKKESFPLTVTSAQKNPTAFYLCASSIGTPLTGLPYEQYFGPGTRLTVT.